These T cell receptor beta chains were read from a single sample in a study of OX40 agonist ivuxolimab in advanced cancers. Generated by immunoSEQ multiplex PCR, the TCRdb table keeps only in-frame clones and is missing some. Among around 62,000 clones listed, approximately 86% were seen once. Here the sequenced sample was CD4+ or CD8+ T cells sorted from blood, taken in a trial of the OX40 agonist ivuxolimab. The receptors come from an adult with an advanced solid tumor such as melanoma, head and neck, liver or kidney cancer. Both conserved end residues are part of each CDR3. The D gene is left open where the match is weak.

TRBD2	TRBV7-6	TRBJ2-7	TGTGCCAGCAGCTTTTGGGCGCGGGAGGGCTCCCACGAGCAGTACTTC	CASSFWAREGSHEQYF
TRBD2	TRBV27	TRBJ2-5	TGTGCCAGCAGTTTTTTAGCGGGAGGGGTCCAAGAGACCCAGTACTTC	CASSFLAGGVQETQYF
.	TRBV6-1	TRBJ2-1	TGTGCCAGCACGAATTCGAATCTAGGGAATCAGCAGTTCTTC	CASTNSNLGNQQFF
.	TRBV4-3	TRBJ2-1	TGCGCCAGCAGCCAAAGTCGGGGGCCATGGGAGCAGTTCTTC	CASSQSRGPWEQFF
TRBD1	TRBV5-4	TRBJ2-1	TGTGCCAGCAGCAAAGGGGGCCGATCCTACAATGAGCAGTTCTTC	CASSKGGRSYNEQFF
TRBD1	TRBV28	TRBJ1-4	TGTGCCAGCAGTCCCCCGACAGGGGGCGCGGGAGAAAAACTGTTTTTT	CASSPPTGGAGEKLFF
.	TRBV25-1	TRBJ2-1	TGTGCCAGCAGTGTGTACAATGAGCAGTTCTTC	CASSVYNEQFF
TRBD2	TRBV28	TRBJ2-7	TGTGCCAGCAGGACCTCCGGGACTAGCGGTGTATGGTACTTC	CASRTSGTSGVWYF
TRBD1	TRBV6-6	TRBJ2-7	TGTGCCAGCAGACTAACAGGGGTCTACGAGCAGTACTTC	CASRLTGVYEQYF
TRBD2	TRBV7-2	TRBJ2-3	TGTGCCAGCAGCTTAGAGCGGGGAGAGGGTACGCAGTATTTT	CASSLERGEGTQYF